This is a list of T cell receptor beta chains from one sample in a study of T-cell reconstitution after alpha-beta-depleted transplantation in children. TCRdb re-called the PCR reads with MiXCR, one entry per CDR3 protein. The sample lists approximately 230,000 distinct CDR3 sequences, more than 20% occurring once. The starting material was PBMCs, mostly from graft donor cells, obtained 360 days after TCRalphabeta/CD19-depleted stem cell transplant. The receptors stem from a female patient under 10 years old who had a stem cell transplant for congenital amegakaryocytic thrombocytopenia, so the T cells may come from the graft donor. Both conserved end residues are part of each CDR3. D genes are given only for firm matches. The listing skips clone size in some rows; elsewhere it reads once, few, many or a size class.

abundance	d_gene	v_gene	j_gene	CDR3nt	CDR3aa
.	.	TRBV7-9	TRBJ1-5	TGTGCCAGCAGCTTGGGAGGGCCTAATCAGCCCCAGCATTTT	CASSLGGPNQPQHF
few	.	TRBV4-2	TRBJ2-3	TGTGCCAGCAGCCAAGACGGGGTTACGCAGTATTTT	CASSQDGVTQYF
.	TRBD2	TRBV29-1	TRBJ2-5	TGCAGCGTTGAAGGCTGGGAGGGAGGAGAGACCCAGTACTTC	CSVEGWEGGETQYF
.	.	TRBV19	TRBJ1-1	TGTGCCAGTTTAGGGGTTCGGGACGCTGAAGCTTTCTTT	CASLGVRDAEAFF
.	.	TRBV7-9	TRBJ2-2	TGTGCCAGCAGCCCGCGGCAGAAGCGTTGGTCCGGGGAGCTGTTTTTT	CASSPRQKRWSGELFF
once	TRBD2	TRBV4-1	TRBJ2-1	TGCGCCAGCAGCCAAGGGGGTACGGGACTAGCTGTTTACAATGAGCAGTTCTTC	CASSQGGTGLAVYNEQFF
.	.	TRBV28	TRBJ2-3	TGTGCCAGCAGCTATTTTCCCGGGGCTAGCACAGATACGCAGTATTTT	CASSYFPGASTDTQYF
.	.	TRBV19	TRBJ1-4	TGTGCCAGTAGTATGGATGGAAATGCTGCAACTAATGAAAAACTGTTTTTT	CASSMDGNAATNEKLFF
few	.	TRBV5-1	TRBJ2-4	TGCGCCAGCAGCTTTGCCGGTCAAAACATTCAGTACTTC	CASSFAGQNIQYF
.	.	TRBV28	TRBJ2-7	TGTGCCAGCAGGGGTCAAGGGAACCCCACCTACGAGCAGTACTTC	CASRGQGNPTYEQYF
few	.	TRBV11-2	TRBJ2-5	TGTGCCAGCAGCCTTTGGTTGAGAGAGACCCAGTACTTC	CASSLWLRETQYF
few	.	TRBV6-5	TRBJ1-1	TGTGCCAGCAGTTACCGGGGACACATGAACACTGAAGCTTTCTTT	CASSYRGHMNTEAFF
.	.	TRBV7-2	TRBJ2-1	TGTGCCAGCAGCTCCTTTAGCGGATTCTACAATGAGCAGTTCTTC	CASSSFSGFYNEQFF
.	.	TRBV15	TRBJ2-6	TGTGCCACCAGCAGAGATTACGTCTCTGGGGCCAACGTCCTGACTTTC	CATSRDYVSGANVLTF
.	TRBD1	TRBV29-1	TRBJ2-2	TGCAGCATTGGACAGGGGCAGGTGTCCGGGGAGCTGTTTTTT	CSIGQGQVSGELFF
.	TRBD2	TRBV28	TRBJ2-7	TGTGCCAGCAGGTGGCACCAACCGGGACTAAACTCCTACGAGCAGTACTTC	CASRWHQPGLNSYEQYF
few	.	TRBV9	TRBJ1-6	TGTGCCAGCAGCGCAGAGGGTCGTAATTCACCCCTCCACTTT	CASSAEGRNSPLHF
few	.	TRBV2	TRBJ2-6	TGTGCCACCAGCACCTACTCTGGGGCCAACGTCCTGACTTTC	CATSTYSGANVLTF
few	.	TRBV4-1	TRBJ1-1	TGCGCCAGCAGCCAAGATCTTTGGGGCAGGGCGGGCACTGAAGCTTTCTTT	CASSQDLWGRAGTEAFF
few	.	TRBV12-3/TRBV12-4	TRBJ2-1	TGTGCCAGCAGTTTCCTTTCGTTGGCGGCCTACAATGAGCAGTTCTTC	CASSFLSLAAYNEQFF
many	.	TRBV11-2	TRBJ2-3	TGTGCCAGCAGCTTAGGTTTAGGCACAGATACGCAGTATTTT	CASSLGLGTDTQYF
.	.	TRBV5-1	TRBJ2-2	TGCGCCAGCAGCACAGGGTTGAACACCGGGGAGCTGTTTTTT	CASSTGLNTGELFF
.	.	TRBV7-9	TRBJ2-7	TGTGCCACCACCGACCGAGGGATCGAAGGCTACGAGCAGTACTTC	CATTDRGIEGYEQYF
few	.	TRBV7-6	TRBJ2-5	TGTGCCAGCAGCTTAGGTTATACGCCCTCCGGGGAGACCCAGTACTTC	CASSLGYTPSGETQYF
many	TRBD1	TRBV6-5	TRBJ2-4	TGTGCCAGCAGTAACCGACAGGGGAGAGGCGGCAAAAACATTCAGTACTTC	CASSNRQGRGGKNIQYF
many	TRBD2	TRBV20-1	TRBJ2-7	TGCAGTGCTAGACTTAGCGGGAGCTTCGGGAACGAGCAGTACTTC	CSARLSGSFGNEQYF
few	.	TRBV6-5	TRBJ2-3	TGTGCCAGCAGTTACCGGGACAAGGGCACAGATACGCAGTATTTT	CASSYRDKGTDTQYF
few	.	TRBV7-9	TRBJ1-1	TGTGCCAGCAGCTTAGATGGCAGGGGGAACACTGAAGCTTTCTTT	CASSLDGRGNTEAFF
few	TRBD2	TRBV20-1	TRBJ2-5	TGCAGTGTTATTAGCGGGGGATTGGAGACCCAGTACTTC	CSVISGGLETQYF
.	.	TRBV20-1	TRBJ2-7	TGCAGTGCTAGAGATCGAATTCTGTCTAGAGAGCAGTACTTC	CSARDRILSREQYF
.	TRBD2	TRBV24-1	TRBJ2-3	TGTGCCACCAGTGGGACTAGCGGACGCTTCACAGATACGCAGTATTTT	CATSGTSGRFTDTQYF
.	.	TRBV10-3	TRBJ1-1	TGTGCCATCAGTGAGTCGTCCGGGGTGATCACTGAAGCTTTCTTT	CAISESSGVITEAFF
.	.	TRBV20-1	TRBJ1-1	TGCAGTGCTAGATACCTTCTGAACACTGAAGCTTTCTTT	CSARYLLNTEAFF
.	.	TRBV12-3/TRBV12-4	TRBJ1-3	TGTGCCAGCACCTTGACCAGCTCTGGAAACACCATATATTTT	CASTLTSSGNTIYF
.	TRBD2	TRBV29-1	TRBJ2-1	TGCAGCGTTGAATCGCGGGAGTTGTACAATGAGCAGTTCTTC	CSVESRELYNEQFF
.	TRBD2	TRBV5-1	TRBJ2-2	TGCGCCACCGGGGAACTAGCGGGAGTTGGGAACACCGGGGAGCTGTTTTTT	CATGELAGVGNTGELFF
.	.	TRBV4-2	TRBJ2-7	TGTGCCAGCAGCCAAGGGTGGGGGGTCCCCTACGAGCAGTACTTC	CASSQGWGVPYEQYF
few	.	TRBV7-8	TRBJ1-2	TGTGCCAGCAGCTTAGGCGCGGGAGGATTAGCTGGCTACACCTTC	CASSLGAGGLAGYTF
.	.	TRBV28	TRBJ1-4	TGTGCCAGCAGTTTTCAGCGGCAGGGGCGGAACGAAAAACTGTTTTTT	CASSFQRQGRNEKLFF
.	TRBD1	TRBV9	TRBJ1-2	TGTGCCAGCAGCGTTAACAGGGGTGGCTACACCTTC	CASSVNRGGYTF
.	.	TRBV29-1	TRBJ2-7	TGCAGCGTTGAAAACCCAGCTCGGTCCTACGAGCAGTACTTC	CSVENPARSYEQYF
.	.	TRBV5-1	TRBJ2-3	TGCGCCAGCAGCTTGAGCAGGGGCCAGGGCACAGATACGCAGTATTTT	CASSLSRGQGTDTQYF
many	.	TRBV29-1	TRBJ1-1	TGCAGCGTTGAAGTCGCAGGGCCTCGGGGCACTGAAGCTTTCTTT	CSVEVAGPRGTEAFF
.	TRBD1	TRBV10-3	TRBJ1-3	TGTGCCATCAGCCCTGGACAGGGGGAAAACACCATATATTTT	CAISPGQGENTIYF
few	TRBD1	TRBV3-1	TRBJ1-4	TGTGCCAGCAGCGACAGGGGGCCCGAAAAACTGTTTTTT	CASSDRGPEKLFF
.	.	TRBV7-6	TRBJ2-3	TGTGCCAGCACCCGGGGGAGCACAGATACGCAGTATTTT	CASTRGSTDTQYF
.	.	TRBV29-1	TRBJ2-3	TGCAGCGTGGGGACTAGCACAGATACGCAGTATTTT	CSVGTSTDTQYF